The 28 T cell receptor beta chains presented below share a single source sample, sequenced in a study of regulatory T cells in long-lasting Graves disease (dated by TCRdb to about 2021). Library preparation employed multiplex PCR. The listed sequencing device is Illumina HiSeq 4000. To build TCR beta libraries, CDR3 regions were amplified by Arm-PCR using iRepertoire HTBI primers. Starting from the raw public reads, TCRdb applied fastp trimming at Q25, assembled clones with MiXCR and retained in-frame beta chains. Records with the same CDR3 protein are collapsed into one entry carrying the most frequent genes and DNA. In all, the sample holds hundreds of thousands of distinct CDR3 sequences, and roughly a sixth of those were seen once. The ten largest clones represent over 20% of the sample. The sample's time point, from its label and the paper: newly diagnosed GD, antithyroid drugs for less than 3 months. For both TCR sequencing and RNA sequencing, RNA was extracted from PBMCs in TRIzol.

Sequencing used peripheral blood mononuclear cells (PBMCs), obtained at new diagnosis, from a patient treated with antithyroid drugs. The receptors here all came from a female donor with Graves disease.

Ten or more counts support this clonotype. The chain uses TRBV12-3 or TRBV12-4 and TRBJ2-5, with 8 nucleotides matching TRBD2. The V and J ends lost 5 bases and 5 bases, in that order; junction bases with no gene match: 7. The CDR3 is 14 amino acids. The CDR3 reads CASSPGLAWETQYF. The CDR3 DNA is TGTGCCAGCAGTCCCGGACTAGCCTGGGAGACCCAGTACTTC.

This clonotype showed up many times. This chain connects TRBV20-1 to TRBJ2-5; 13 positions agree with TRBD2. With 5 bases clipped from V and 5 bases from J, the junction kept 20 bases outside the gene matches. This CDR3 is built from 19 residues. CDR1 DFQATT and CDR2 SNEGSKA come from the germline V gene (reference sequence). The CDR3 region is CSAEDPGTSGVRGWETQYF. The CDR3 DNA follows: TGCAGTGCTGAGGACCCCGGGACTAGCGGGGTCCGGGGGTGGGAGACCCAGTACTTC.

This clonotype was counted ten times or more. At one end, the junction sequence differs from germline, possibly due to a read error. V usage is TRBV7-9 and J usage is TRBJ1-2; D may be TRBD1 (6 bases). Germline V gives CDR1 SEHNR, CDR2 FQNEAQ (reference sequence). The CDR3 length is 15 residues. The CDR3 bases are TGCGCCAGCAGCCCCGGGACAACGGCTAACTATGGCTACACCTTC. It encodes CASSPGTTANYGYTF. Filled out from reference TRBV7-9 and TRBJ1-2, the complete variable domain reads DTGVSQNPRHKITKRGQNVTFRCDPISEHNRLYWYRQTLGQGPEFLTYFQNEAQLEKSRLLSDRFSAERPKGSFSTLEIQRTEQGDSAMYLCASSPGTTANYGYTFGSGTRLTVV.

Many counts were recorded for this clonotype. CDR3 nucleotides: TGTGCCAGCAGCTCCGCAGGTGGCTACGAGCAGTACTTC. Translation gives CASSSAGGYEQYF. J is TRBJ2-7 and V is TRBV7-3; D is unresolved. Germline values: CDR1 SGHTA, CDR2 FQGTGA. Trimming took off 4 bases at V and 3 bases at J, with 10 bases between the two ends. CDR3 length: 13 residues.

At least ten counts were recorded for this clonotype. The chain employs TRBV10-2 and TRBJ1-5, with D possibly being TRBD1 (6 bases). Trimming shortened V by 6 bases and J by 4 bases, and 13 bases separated the two germline ends. The CDR3 runs 14 residues. Germline assignment: CDR1 WSHSY and CDR2 SAAADI. CDR3 amino acids: CASRHGGQNQPQHF. In DNA, the CDR3 is TGCGCCAGCAGGCATGGGGGGCAAAATCAGCCCCAGCATTTT.

This clonotype was observed a handful of times. This clone may be a read error of a much larger clone one base away. The V call is TRBV2, the J call TRBJ2-3, with 8 bases fitting TRBD2. CDR1 and CDR2 from the germline V gene are SNHLY and FYNNEI. This CDR3 spans 14 amino acids. The CDR3, as DNA: TGTGCCTGCAGTGACCGGGGGGGCGCAGATACGCAGTATTTT. Translating gives CACSDRGGADTQYF.

This clonotype was counted once. A much larger clone sits a single nucleotide away, making a read error possible. This chain joins TRBV7-2 and TRBJ2-4; possible D gene TRBD1, 5 bases. V lost 4 bases to trimming and J lost 4 bases, with 8 bases between them. Germline V gives CDR1 SGHTA, CDR2 FQGNSA. The length of the CDR3 is 13 residues. CDR3 loop: CASSWGGKNIQYF. DNA of the CDR3: TGTGCCAGCAGCTGGGGCGGAAAAAACATTCAGTACTTC.

The table lists this clonotype with many counts. The chain recombines TRBV12-3 or TRBV12-4 with TRBJ1-1; a possible D gene is TRBD1 (5 bases). The V gene lost 1 base and the J gene lost 0 bases, with 12 bases spanning the gap. This CDR3 is built from 16 residues. CDR3 in amino acids: CASSLDDRLMNTEAFF. CDR3 DNA sequence: TGTGCCAGCAGTTTAGATGACAGACTGATGAACACTGAAGCTTTCTTT.

The gene calls are TRBV5-1 and TRBJ2-1; D possibly corresponds to TRBD1 (5 bases). This CDR3 is 15 amino acids long. V dropped 7 bases and J dropped 5 bases, with 19 bases sitting between them. CDR1 is SGHRS, CDR2 YFSETQ, per germline. The CDR3 nucleotides are TGCGCCAGCTGGTCGAACAGGCTTGGGAACAATGAGCAGTTCTTC. This gives the protein CASWSNRLGNNEQFF.

On this clonotype: The germline gene is not matched at one end of the junction; a read error may be the cause. The V gene is TRBV5-1, the J gene TRBJ2-5; 7 bases line up with TRBD1. Per the germline V gene, CDR1 is SGHRS and CDR2 is YFSETQ. The CDR3 extends over 13 amino acids. For the CDR3, the DNA is TGCGCCAGCAGCCCGGGACAGCAAGAGGCCCAGTACTTC. This sequence encodes CASSPGQQEAQYF.

This clonotype occurred many times. The chain carries TRBV6-1 and TRBJ2-7; D possibly corresponds to TRBD2 (6 bases). Germline V gene lookup returns CDR1 MNHNS and CDR2 SASEGT. V gave up 4 bases and J gave up 3 bases, with 13 bases separating them. CDR3 length equals 14 residues. CDR3 DNA sequence: TGTGCCAGCAGTGGACTAGTCTCGGGCTACGAGCAGTACTTC. It specifies CASSGLVSGYEQYF.

Ten or more counts support this clonotype. The CDR3: CSVGSPGPKAYGYTF. The CDR3 coding sequence is TGCAGCGTTGGATCTCCGGGCCCTAAGGCGTATGGCTACACCTTC. The chain couples TRBV29-1 to TRBJ1-2; unclear D gene. The germline CDR1 and CDR2 sequences are SQVTM and ANQGSEA. V lost 4 bases to trimming and J lost 5 bases, with 20 bases between them. The CDR3 has 15 residues.

This clonotype was detected only once. One end of the junction does not line up with germline, which may come from a read error. This chain joins TRBV28 and TRBJ2-7, with 9 bases aligning to TRBD2. The CDR3 runs 15 residues. Germline values: CDR1 MDHEN, CDR2 SYDVKM. CDR3 DNA sequence: TGTGCCAGCGGTTTTAGCGGGAGTTCGTCCTACGAGCAGTACTTC. Translating gives CASGFSGSSSYEQYF.

At least ten counts were recorded for this clonotype. The chain links TRBV27 to TRBJ2-5; D perhaps matches TRBD2 (5 bases). Germline-derived CDR1 and CDR2 are MNHEY and SMNVEV (reference sequence). The CDR3 is 14 amino acids. V was shortened by 4 bases and J by 4 bases, with 13 bases between the two germline ends. CDR3 DNA: TGTGCCAGCAGTTCCCCGGGGATGTCAGAGACCCAGTACTTC. Its translation is CASSSPGMSETQYF.

This clonotype was seen more than once but under ten times. The V call is TRBV7-2, the J call TRBJ2-2, with D perhaps being TRBD1 or TRBD2 (5 bases each). CDR3 length: 19 amino acids. The germline V gene has CDR1 SGHTA and CDR2 FQGNSA. Trimming left V 5 bases short and J 4 bases short, with 26 bases between. This CDR3 is CASSVRTAGWQGSTGELFF. The CDR3 region has the DNA TGTGCCAGCAGCGTTAGAACCGCGGGTTGGCAGGGTAGCACCGGGGAGCTGTTTTTT. The full variable domain, its missing parts supplied by reference TRBV7-2 and TRBJ2-2, is GAGVSQSPSNKVTEKGKDVELRCDPISGHTALYWYRQSLGQGLEFLIYFQGNSAPDKSGLPSDRFSAERTGGSVSTLTIQRTQQEDSAVYLCASSVRTAGWQGSTGELFFGEGSRLTVL.

Ten or more counts support this clonotype. The chain uses TRBV12-3 or TRBV12-4 and TRBJ2-7; 14 bases are a match to TRBD2. With 5 bases clipped from V and 7 bases from J, the junction kept 10 bases outside the gene matches. This CDR3 contains 16 residues. CDR3 DNA: TGTGCCAGCAGTGGGACTAGCGGGAGCGACGGGGGGGAGCAGTACTTC. This gives the protein CASSGTSGSDGGEQYF.

There are a few counts of this clonotype. V is TRBV20-1 and J is TRBJ2-1; the D gene is possibly TRBD2 (5 bases). The CDR3 contains 17 residues. CDR1 and CDR2 from the germline V gene are DFQATT and SNEGSKA (reference sequence). CDR3 nucleotide sequence: TGCAGCGCCGTAATTGGAGAGGGCTCCAATAGTTACAATGAGCAGTTCTTC. Its translation is CSAVIGEGSNSYNEQFF.

This clonotype appeared many times. V gene TRBV4-1 combines with J gene TRBJ1-2, with unresolved D. CDR1 MGHRA and CDR2 YSYEKL come from the germline V gene. The CDR3 consists of 16 residues. The V end lost 4 bases, the J end lost 0 bases, and 15 bases lay between the germline ends. DNA of the CDR3: TGCGCCAGCAGCCCGGGAGGTTCCAGGTCTAACTATGGCTACACCTTC. Its protein product is CASSPGGSRSNYGYTF.

V and J are TRBV6-1 and TRBJ1-3; D is unclear. Deletions cut 10 bases from V and 0 bases from J, with 13 bases between. The CDR3 is 14 residues long. Germline-derived CDR1 and CDR2 are MNHNS and SASEGT. This CDR3 is CATRRALSGNTIYF. The DNA of the CDR3 is TGTGCCACCCGACGGGCGCTCTCTGGAAACACCATATATTTT.

This clonotype was recorded many times. The chain has TRBV13 and TRBJ2-1, with D possibly being TRBD2 (6 bases). The CDR3 runs to 13 residues. Between the trimmed V and J ends, which lost 4 bases and 8 bases, there was a span of 12 bases. Germline CDR1 and CDR2: PRHDT and FYEKMQ (reference sequence). CDR3 sequence (DNA): TGTGCCAGCAGCTCCCGACTAGGGTATGAGCAGTTCTTC. The encoded protein is CASSSRLGYEQFF.

This clonotype was observed at least ten times. The V call is TRBV20-1, the J call TRBJ2-2; no definite D call. CDR3 length equals 17 residues. V lost 2 bases and J lost 1, with 17 bases in between. Germline CDR1 and CDR2: DFQATT and SNEGSKA (reference sequence). CDR3 in DNA: TGCAGTGCTAGACGGGCGGCGGTGTGGCAGAACACCGGGGAGCTGTTTTTT. This codes for CSARRAAVWQNTGELFF.

About this clonotype: A junction end diverges from the germline sequence, so it may reflect a read error. The V gene is TRBV6-1, the J gene TRBJ1-3; unclear D gene. This CDR3 has 13 residues. CDR1 is MNHNS and CDR2 is SASEGT in the germline V gene. The CDR3 sequence is CATQADSGSTIYF. The DNA of the CDR3 is TGTGCCACCCAGGCCGATTCTGGAAGCACCATATATTTT.

This clonotype was seen many times. V gene TRBV7-9 combines with J gene TRBJ2-5; the D gene is possibly TRBD2 (6 bases). The CDR3 sequence is 14 residues long. CDR1 SEHNR and CDR2 FQNEAQ come from the germline V gene (reference sequence). The V gene lost 3 bases and the J gene lost 1 base, with 9 bases spanning the gap. In DNA, the CDR3 is TGTGCCAGCAGCTTGCGGGACTTCCAAGAGACCCAGTACTTC. Protein product: CASSLRDFQETQYF. Full variable domain (remainder filled in from reference TRBV7-9 and TRBJ2-5): DTGVSQNPRHKITKRGQNVTFRCDPISEHNRLYWYRQTLGQGPEFLTYFQNEAQLEKSRLLSDRFSAERPKGSFSTLEIQRTEQGDSAMYLCASSLRDFQETQYFGPGTRLLVL.

The chain links TRBV7-9 to TRBJ2-3; possibly TRBD1 for D (6 bases). Trimming took 5 bases from V and 4 from J, leaving 16 bases between them. The CDR3 sequence is 15 residues long. Germline V gene data show CDR1 as SEHNR and CDR2 as FQNEAQ (reference sequence). DNA of the CDR3: TGTGCCAGCAGCCCCACCTACAGGGACGCAGATACGCAGTATTTT. Protein product: CASSPTYRDADTQYF.

The chain links TRBV5-1 to TRBJ1-4; D is possibly TRBD1 (5 bases). The CDR3 sequence is 16 residues long. Per germline, CDR1 SGHRS and CDR2 YFSETQ. The V end lost 3 bases, the J end lost 2 bases, and 14 bases lay between the germline ends. The CDR3 DNA follows: TGCGCCAGCAGCTGGGGGAACTCGGCGACTAATGAAAAACTGTTTTTT. Translated, it gives CASSWGNSATNEKLFF.

In this sample, this clonotype turned up many times. V and J are TRBV28 and TRBJ2-3; D call uncertain. From germline, CDR1 is MDHEN and CDR2 SYDVKM. The CDR3 loop spans 16 amino acids. The V and J ends lost 2 bases and 2 bases respectively, with 14 bases between them. The CDR3 DNA reads TGTGCCAGCAGTTTAGTTCGGCATAGACCCACAGATACGCAGTATTTT. Translating gives CASSLVRHRPTDTQYF.

This clonotype appeared many times. The chain combines TRBV12-3 or TRBV12-4 with TRBJ2-1; 8 bases map to TRBD1. The V segment lost 5 bases and the J segment 6 bases; nucleotides outside the gene matches: 12. The CDR3 loop spans 16 amino acids. CDR3 in DNA: TGTGCCAGCAGTATACCCACGGGACAGGTCGCCAATGAGCAGTTCTTC. Residues: CASSIPTGQVANEQFF.

In this sample, this clonotype turned up a few times. The chain employs TRBV20-1 and TRBJ1-2; 9 positions match TRBD1. The CDR3 loop spans 14 amino acids. V lost 0 bases, J lost 8 bases, and 7 bases stayed unmatched. CDR1 DFQATT and CDR2 SNEGSKA come from the germline V gene (reference sequence). CDR3 region: CSARERTGAEGYTF. CDR3 DNA: TGCAGTGCTAGAGAGAGGACAGGGGCAGAGGGCTACACCTTC.